A single sample gave rise to the 6 T cell receptor beta chains below, sequenced in a study of blood T cell repertoires in COVID-19. Assay: immunoSEQ multiplex PCR; the TCRdb copy retains only in-frame clones and omits some. Among roughly 100,000 clones, 85% to 90% were seen once, and the ten largest hold around 2.9%. The material sequenced was peripheral blood. Receptors originate from a man between 50 and 59 years old with active or convalescent COVID-19.

The V and J genes are TRBV4-3 and TRBJ2-7; TRBD1 matches 11 bases. This CDR3 contains 15 residues. V lost 2 bases to trimming and J lost 3 bases; unmatched junction nucleotides: 3. Germline CDR1 is LGHNA and CDR2 is YSLEER. CDR3 sequence (DNA): TGCGCCAGCAGCCAACCGGGACAGGGGGTCTACGAGCAGTACTTC. This codes for CASSQPGQGVYEQYF.

This clone was seen more than once but under ten times. The rearrangement links TRBV2 to TRBJ1-2; TRBD1 aligns across 8 bases. The CDR3 covers 14 residues. Germline V lookup: CDR1 SNHLY, CDR2 FYNNEI. The V segment lost 5 bases and the J segment 6 bases; nucleotides outside the gene matches: 8. As DNA, the CDR3 is TGTGCCAGCAGTATGGACAGGGTTACGGATGGCTACACCTTC. This encodes CASSMDRVTDGYTF.

The chain carries TRBV7-2 and TRBJ2-5; unclear D gene. The CDR3 totals 13 residues. V was cut by 3 bases and J by 0 bases, with 5 bases left in between. Germline CDR1 is SGHTA and CDR2 is FQGNSA. The CDR3 DNA follows: TGTGCCAGCAGCTTCAGAAACCAAGAGACCCAGTACTTC. This translates into CASSFRNQETQYF.

The table lists this clone with a few counts. The V and J genes are TRBV5-1 and TRBJ2-7; tentatively, D is TRBD1 (6 bases). Germline V lookup: CDR1 SGHRS, CDR2 YFSETQ. Trimming took 2 bases from V and 6 from J, leaving 9 bases between them. The CDR3 has 12 residues. CDR3 sequence (DNA): TGCGCCAGCAGCTTACAGGGCTCCGAGCAGTACGTC. As protein: CASSLQGSEQYV.

In its sample, this clone was seen a few times. V is TRBV5-5 and J is TRBJ1-2; D not resolved. The length of the CDR3 is 12 residues. Germline V lookup: CDR1 SGHKS, CDR2 YYEKEE (reference sequence). The V gene lost 2 bases and the J gene lost 8 bases, with 10 bases spanning the gap. This chain's CDR3 is CASSFGLGGYTF. In DNA, the CDR3 is TGTGCCAGCAGCTTTGGACTGGGAGGCTACACCTTC. The variable domain in full, completed from reference TRBV5-5 and TRBJ1-2, reads DAGVTQSPTHLIKTRGQQVTLRCSPISGHKSVSWYQQVLGQGPQFIFQYYEKEERGRGNFPDRFSARQFPNYSSELNVNALLLGDSALYLCASSFGLGGYTFGSGTRLTVV.

This chain's CDR3 is CASSVRQLSLFTEAFF. For the CDR3, the DNA is TGTGCCAGCAGTGTCCGACAGCTTTCTCTCTTCACTGAAGCTTTCTTT. This sequence joins TRBV7-2 and TRBJ1-1; maybe TRBD1 (5 bases). The CDR3 spans 16 residues. The germline V gene has CDR1 SGHTA and CDR2 FQGNSA. V gave up 6 bases and J gave up 4 bases, with 21 bases separating them.